What follows are 14 T cell receptor beta chains derived from one specimen sequenced in a study of vaccination and CD4 T cells after COVID-19. Antigens of these TCRs are unknown. Treatment specified: roughly 11-day PBMC culture with coronavirus spike peptide pools or control peptides (ViraFEST assay). An Oncomine TCR Beta short-read assay was used to sequence the DNA from cultured CD4+ T cells. From the PCR reads, TCRdb called clonotypes with MiXCR, one entry per CDR3 protein. The sample holds about 4,800 distinct CDR3 sequences, around a fifth seen once. The sequenced sample was CD4+ T cells from blood, cultured in vitro. Every receptor here comes from a human donor who had recovered from COVID-19.

This clonotype is labeled as medium-sized. This rearrangement joins TRBV7-9 to TRBJ1-6; D remains ambiguous. This CDR3 has 11 residues. Germline CDR1 and CDR2: SEHNR and FQNEAQ (reference sequence). V dropped 5 bases and J dropped 12 bases, with 8 bases sitting between them. The CDR3 region is CASSPPEPLHF. In nucleotides, the CDR3 is TGTGCCAGCAGCCCCCCTGAACCCCTCCACTTT.

The chain uses TRBV12-5 and TRBJ2-5; the D gene could be TRBD1 or TRBD2 (6 bases each). This CDR3 has 14 amino acids. Germline V gives CDR1 LGHNT, CDR2 FRNRAP. V dropped 6 bases and J dropped 5 bases, with 16 bases sitting between them. CDR3 in DNA: TGTGCTAGTGGCGGGTTGGGGGGCGGGGAGACCCAGTACTTC. It is translated as CASGGLGGGETQYF.

CDR3 DNA: TGTGCCAGCAGATCTGGACTAGCGGGGGGGAGCACAGATACGCAGTATTTT. Translated: CASRSGLAGGSTDTQYF. The chain employs TRBV7-9 and TRBJ2-3, with 15 bases aligning to TRBD2. V was pared by 6 bases and J by 0 bases, with 4 bases of the junction left unmatched. The germline gives CDR1 SEHNR, CDR2 FQNEAQ (reference sequence). The CDR3 loop spans 17 amino acids.

This clonotype occurred once. The chain has TRBV5-1 and TRBJ1-1; D remains unclear. There are 13 residues in the CDR3. The germline CDR1 and CDR2 sequences are SGHRS and YFSETQ. Trimming shortened V by 3 bases and J by 3 bases, and 9 bases separated the two germline ends. DNA for the CDR3: TGCGCCAGCAGCTACCAGGCGGACACTGAAGCTTTCTTT. Translation gives CASSYQADTEAFF.

J is TRBJ1-5 and V is TRBV25-1; TRBD1 aligns across 7 bases. The V and J ends lost 7 bases and 7 bases, in that order; junction bases with no gene match: 19. The CDR3 spans 17 residues. The germline CDR1 and CDR2 sequences are MGHDK and SYGVNS. CDR3 DNA: TGTGCCAGCATTATCTTCGTTGAGGGACAGAGTAAGCAGCCCCAGCATTTT. It encodes CASIIFVEGQSKQPQHF.

In its sample, this clonotype was seen a few times. V is TRBV6-1 and J is TRBJ2-3; D might be TRBD2 (5 bases). The length of the CDR3 is 16 residues. Germline V lookup: CDR1 MNHNS, CDR2 SASEGT. The germline V and J ends were trimmed by 5 bases and 1 base, with 16 bases remaining between them. CDR3 loop: CASSTPSYWGTDTQYF. CDR3 bases: TGTGCCAGCAGTACCCCTAGCTACTGGGGCACAGATACGCAGTATTTT.

This clonotype has only a few counts. This sequence joins TRBV15 and TRBJ2-1; maybe TRBD2 (6 bases). This CDR3 spans 13 amino acids. Germline CDR1 and CDR2: LNHNV and YYDKDF (reference sequence). The V end was cut by 5 bases, the J end by 8 bases, with 13 bases between. CDR3 coding DNA: TGTGCCACCAGCGGCGTCGGGGGAGATGAGCAGTTCTTC. It translates to CATSGVGGDEQFF.

The CDR3 spells CSVSLMAGGETQYF. In DNA, the CDR3 is TGCAGCGTCTCCCTGATGGCGGGCGGAGAGACCCAGTACTTC. The gene calls are TRBV29-1 and TRBJ2-5; D may be TRBD2 (5 bases). The CDR3 extends over 14 amino acids. The V end was cut by 6 bases, the J end by 4 bases, with 18 bases between. Germline-derived CDR1 and CDR2 are SQVTM and ANQGSEA. Drawing the rest from reference TRBV29-1 and TRBJ2-5, the complete variable domain is SAVISQKPSRDICQRGTSLTIQCQVDSQVTMMFWYRQQPGQSLTLIATANQGSEATYESGFVIDKFPISRPNLTFSTLTVSNMSPEDSSIYLCSVSLMAGGETQYFGPGTRLLVL.

The gene calls are TRBV7-9 and TRBJ2-2; unclear D gene. V was shortened by 1 base and J by 2 bases, with 17 bases between the two germline ends. The CDR3 is 18 amino acids. Germline assignment: CDR1 SEHNR and CDR2 FQNEAQ (reference sequence). This CDR3 is CASSLVGKQATNTGELFF. The CDR3 DNA sequence: TGTGCCAGCAGCTTAGTCGGTAAGCAGGCTACTAACACCGGGGAGCTGTTTTTT.

This chain uses TRBV7-3 with TRBJ2-2; maybe TRBD1 (6 bases). The CDR3 runs to 16 residues. Deletions cut 5 bases from V and 1 base from J, with 14 bases between. Germline V gene sequence: CDR1 SGHTA, CDR2 FQGTGA. DNA of the CDR3: TGTGCCAGCAGCCTTCAGGGGCTCCGGAACACCGGGGAGCTGTTTTTT. The encoded protein is CASSLQGLRNTGELFF.

By share, this clonotype counts as large. The J gene is TRBJ1-5, the V gene TRBV12-3 or TRBV12-4; D gene unclear. V was shortened by 2 bases and J by 1 base, with 6 bases between the two germline ends. The CDR3 runs 14 residues. The CDR3 region is CASSLQVSNQPQHF. The CDR3 nucleotides read TGTGCCAGCAGTTTACAGGTCAGCAATCAGCCCCAGCATTTT.

Sample share makes this clonotype medium-sized. The chain carries TRBV30 and TRBJ2-2; D gene uncertain. V lost 2 bases and J lost 2, with 6 bases in between. This CDR3 region has 13 residues. The germline gives CDR1 GTSNPN, CDR2 SVGIG (reference sequence). The CDR3 region is CAWSRHNTGELFF. CDR3 DNA: TGTGCCTGGAGTCGGCATAACACCGGGGAGCTGTTTTTT.

The CDR3 here is CASSKGGRKTDTQYF. As DNA, the CDR3 is TGTGCCAGCAGCAAAGGAGGTCGAAAAACAGATACGCAGTATTTT. The V call is TRBV2, the J call TRBJ2-3; D may be TRBD2 (5 bases). The CDR3 runs 15 residues. Trimming took off 6 bases at V and 3 bases at J, with 16 bases between the two ends. Germline loops: CDR1 SNHLY, CDR2 FYNNEI.

CDR3 nucleotide sequence: TGTGCCAGCAGCTTAGACTTGTCAGCGGGGGTACGCTCCTACAATGAGCAGTTCTTC. This encodes CASSLDLSAGVRSYNEQFF. V usage is TRBV7-8 and J usage is TRBJ2-1; 8 bases are shared with TRBD2. Germline V lookup: CDR1 SGHVS, CDR2 FQNEAQ. Trimming at V came to 1 base and at J to 0 bases, leaving 11 bases not matched to a gene. The CDR3 is made up of 19 amino acids.